The following is a T cell receptor (beta chain) sequence with its context. What it binds is not known. Findings and caveats of the study: Tumor memory CD4+ T cell TCR gene usage clustered with blood and lymph node memory CD4+ cells and lymph node naive CD4+ cells.

In germline, CDR1 is MNHEY, CDR2 SMNVEV (reference sequence). The CDR3 covers 12 residues. Unmatched junction bases numbered 7, after V lost 7 bases and J lost 11 bases. TCRdb ran MiXCR on the 5' RACE reads and lists one entry per CDR3 protein. Among about 57,000 distinct CDR3 sequences listed, 25% to 30% were seen once. The sequence derives from a female donor with breast cancer. Material for sequencing was tumor-infiltrating memory CD4+ T cells sorted from the breast tumor. Sample subset: memory CD4+ T cells, CD4+CD45RO+CD25-. V usage is TRBV27 and J usage is TRBJ1-1; 10 bases line up with TRBD1. CDR3 bases: TGTGCCAGCAAACGGACAGGGGGGGAGGCTTTCTTT. It translates to CASKRTGGEAFF.